This T cell receptor (beta chain) was profiled in a study of identical twins. The germline CDR1 and CDR2 sequences are SGHKS and YYEKEE (reference sequence). V lost 9 bases and J 7 bases, leaving 19 bases between the germline ends. This CDR3 contains 13 residues. TCRdb ran MiXCR on the 5' RACE reads and lists one entry per CDR3 protein. The sample records hundreds of thousands of distinct CDR3 sequences, 15% to 20% being singletons. Findings and caveats of the study: Cord blood's abundant beta clonotypes had fewer insertions, unlike memory repertoires. Possibly, invariant MAIT and iNKT cells partly confounded zero-insertion analyses.

With respect to this clonotype: The antigen remains unidentified.

The sample was also linked to a second study, of T cells expressing NK-cell markers. That publication notes: Each of about six donors carried dominant NKG2C+ clonotypes accounting for about 1.0-7.5% of CD8+ T cells.

The chain employs TRBV5-5 and TRBJ1-2; TRBD1 might be the D (5 bases). This receptor was obtained from a woman younger than 30 in good health. The sample was PBMCs. DNA for the CDR3: TGTGCCATGAGCCCCGGGACCCACTGTGGCTACACCTTC. This encodes CAMSPGTHCGYTF.